The sequence of this T cell receptor (beta chain) was determined in a study of T cell changes during pregnancy in multiple sclerosis. Clones were sequenced by immunoSEQ multiplex PCR, and TCRdb holds only the in-frame ones, with some missing. The sample records tens of thousands of clones, approximately 88% being singletons. In germline, CDR1 is SGHDN, CDR2 FVKESK. The CDR3 runs to 15 residues. The ends lost 4 bases at V and 4 bases at J; junction bases unmatched: 7. The rearrangement links TRBV14 to TRBJ2-7; TRBD1 matches 10 bases. Source: CD4+ T cells from peripheral blood mononuclear cells, taken in the first trimester of pregnancy. The clonotype comes from a female donor with multiple sclerosis, enrolled in a pregnancy study. CDR3 coding DNA: TGTGCCAGCAGCCTTGACTGGGGACAGGGGTACGAGCAGTACTTC. Its protein product is CASSLDWGQGYEQYF. The whole variable domain, remainder taken from reference TRBV14 and TRBJ2-7, is EAGVTQFPSHSVIEKGQTVTLRCDPISGHDNLYWYRRVMGKEIKFLLHFVKESKQDESGMPNNRFLAERTGGTYSTLKVQPAELEDSGVYFCASSLDWGQGYEQYFGPGTRLTVT.